What follows are 18 T cell receptor beta chains derived from one specimen sequenced in a study of CD8 T cells in Susac syndrome. RNA was extracted with the RNeasy kit, and a quantity of about 0.45 to 1 ug was reverse transcribed using random hexamers. TCRdb fed the immunoSEQ multiplex PCR reads into MiXCR, producing one record per CDR3 protein. In the table there are 120,000 to 150,000 distinct CDR3 sequences, 94% of which are singletons. Sequenced sample: CD8+ T cells from PBMCs. The receptors shown here come from a human donor in good health.

The chain has TRBV20-1 and TRBJ1-2; D not resolved. The CDR3 is made up of 13 amino acids. Germline V gene sequence: CDR1 DFQATT, CDR2 SNEGSKA (reference sequence). V was shortened by 0 bases and J by 8 bases, with 13 bases between the two germline ends. In DNA form, the CDR3 reads TGCAGTGCTAGAGATCGGAGCATCCGAGGCTACACCTTC. This encodes CSARDRSIRGYTF.

The genes are TRBV4-2 and TRBJ2-5, with a possible D match to TRBD2 (5 bases). The CDR3 loop spans 15 amino acids. The V gene's germline CDR1 is LGHNA and CDR2 YNFKEQ. Trimming cost V 0 bases and J 5 bases, with 13 bases left between them. CDR3 protein: CASSQDAGLSETQYF. The DNA of the CDR3 is TGTGCCAGCAGCCAAGATGCCGGACTTTCGGAGACCCAGTACTTC.

This sequence joins TRBV7-2 and TRBJ1-2, with D possibly matching TRBD1 (6 bases). Germline-derived CDR1 and CDR2 are SGHTA and FQGNSA. CDR3 size: 13 residues. With 5 bases removed from V and 9 bases from J, the gap between germline ends came to 16 bases. The DNA for the CDR3 is TGTGCCAGCAGCCCATTCCCGGACAGTAGCTACACCTTC. As protein: CASSPFPDSSYTF. Together with reference TRBV7-2 and TRBJ1-2, the CDR3 gives the full variable domain: GAGVSQSPSNKVTEKGKDVELRCDPISGHTALYWYRQSLGQGLEFLIYFQGNSAPDKSGLPSDRFSAERTGGSVSTLTIQRTQQEDSAVYLCASSPFPDSSYTFGSGTRLTVV.

The rearrangement links TRBV14 to TRBJ2-1; TRBD2 agrees at 9 bases. This CDR3 comprises 16 residues. Germline CDR1 reads SGHDN; CDR2 reads FVKESK. Germline trimming cut 5 bases from V and 10 bases from J; bases unmatched to any gene: 15. The CDR3 here is CASSAPLSGSTIEQFF. DNA for the CDR3: TGTGCCAGCAGCGCGCCCCTTAGCGGGAGTACTATAGAGCAGTTCTTC.

This chain connects TRBV4-3 to TRBJ2-2; TRBD2 is a possible D gene (5 bases). CDR1 LGHNA and CDR2 YSLEER come from the germline V gene. V lost 1 base to trimming and J lost 6 bases, with 18 bases between them. There are 17 residues in the CDR3. CDR3 sequence (DNA): TGCGCCAGCAGCCAAGCCCACGGGAAGGTCTTGGCCGGGGAGCTGTTTTTT. It translates to CASSQAHGKVLAGELFF.

The chain carries TRBV27 and TRBJ2-3; D uncertain. The germline CDR1 and CDR2 sequences are MNHEY and SMNVEV (reference sequence). The CDR3 totals 12 residues. The V and J ends lost 8 bases and 3 bases respectively, with 9 bases between them. The CDR3 DNA is TGTGCCAGCGGGTATCTAACAGATACGCAGTATTTT. This gives the protein CASGYLTDTQYF.

The chain carries TRBV5-1 and TRBJ1-4, with 7 bases that match TRBD1. The germline gives CDR1 SGHRS, CDR2 YFSETQ. This CDR3 contains 14 residues. V lost 4 bases, J lost 5 bases, and 5 bases stayed unmatched. The CDR3 nucleotides read TGCGCCAGCAGCCTAGGGGGCGCGAATGAAAAACTGTTTTTT. The encoded protein is CASSLGGANEKLFF.

The chain carries TRBV6-2 or TRBV6-3 and TRBJ2-7, with a tentative D call TRBD1 (6 bases). This CDR3 contains 12 residues. CDR1 and CDR2 from the germline V gene are MNHEY and SVGEGT. V lost 7 bases and J 5 bases, leaving 12 bases between the germline ends. This chain's CDR3 is CASTLGGHEQYF. CDR3 DNA: TGTGCCAGCACCCTAGGGGGACACGAGCAGTACTTC.

The rearrangement links TRBV29-1 to TRBJ2-1; D unclear. The germline V gene has CDR1 SQVTM and CDR2 ANQGSEA. The CDR3 covers 12 residues. V gave up 2 bases and J gave up 10 bases, with 12 bases separating them. CDR3 nucleotide sequence: TGCAGCGTTGAAAGACGGAGTACCGAGCAGTTCTTC. As protein: CSVERRSTEQFF.

V is TRBV7-9 and J is TRBJ1-2; no clear D gene. The ends were cut back, 3 bases at V and 4 bases at J, with 12 bases in the middle. Germline values: CDR1 SEHNR, CDR2 FQNEAQ (reference sequence). This CDR3 is built from 14 residues. CDR3 DNA sequence: TGTGCCAGCAGCTTCGCAGGTAGTATCTATGGCTACACCTTC. It codes for CASSFAGSIYGYTF.

This sequence joins TRBV4-3 and TRBJ1-5; D gene ambiguous. This CDR3 contains 14 residues. Trimming took 0 bases from V and 7 from J, leaving 10 bases between them. Germline V lookup: CDR1 LGHNA, CDR2 YSLEER. The CDR3: CASSQEVGWQPQHF. The CDR3 DNA reads as TGCGCCAGCAGCCAAGAAGTCGGCTGGCAGCCCCAGCATTTT.

The CDR3 is CATSDLWASGREAEQFF. The CDR3 DNA sequence: TGTGCCACCAGTGATTTGTGGGCTAGCGGGAGAGAAGCTGAGCAGTTCTTC. The chain links TRBV24-1 to TRBJ2-1; TRBD2 matches 10 bases. Germline V gene data show CDR1 as KGHDR and CDR2 as SFDVKD. J lost 9 bases, V lost 0 bases, and 10 bases had no gene match. The CDR3 is 17 amino acids.

V gene TRBV13 combines with J gene TRBJ2-7, with D perhaps TRBD1 (5 bases). This CDR3 comprises 12 residues. Germline CDR1 PRHDT, CDR2 FYEKMQ (reference sequence). Trimming pared 4 bases from V and 5 bases from J, leaving 9 bases between. The CDR3 bases are TGTGCCAGCAGCTCCAGGGCCAACGAGCAGTACTTC. This codes for CASSSRANEQYF.

The chain has TRBV4-1 and TRBJ2-2, with 13 bases fitting TRBD2. Trimming at V came to 4 bases and at J to 6 bases, leaving 5 bases not matched to a gene. Per the germline V gene, CDR1 is MGHRA and CDR2 is YSYEKL. CDR3 size: 16 residues. For the CDR3, the DNA is TGCGCCAGCAGCCCGCGGACTAGCGGGAGCCCCGGGGAGCTGTTTTTT. Amino acid sequence: CASSPRTSGSPGELFF.

V usage is TRBV9 and J usage is TRBJ2-1; TRBD2 aligns across 11 bases. The CDR3 is made up of 18 amino acids. Trimming cost V 0 bases and J 2 bases; bases outside gene matches: 7. The V gene's germline CDR1 is SGDLS and CDR2 YYNGEE. CDR3 coding DNA: TGTGCCAGCAGCGTAGAAATGAGGGGACTAGCGGCCTACAATGAGCAGTTCTTC. Amino acids: CASSVEMRGLAAYNEQFF.

The chain combines TRBV12-5 with TRBJ2-1; 7 nucleotides agree with TRBD2. The CDR3 runs 15 residues. Looked up from germline, CDR1 is LGHNT and CDR2 is FRNRAP. The junction had 8 bases not matched to a gene; V was cut back by 3 bases and J by 6 bases. DNA of the CDR3: TGTGCTAGTGGTTTTGAGGGAGGGCGTATCAATGAGCAGTTCTTC. The encoded protein is CASGFEGGRINEQFF.

This chain links TRBV7-2 with TRBJ2-1, with 9 bases fitting TRBD1. In germline, CDR1 is SGHTA, CDR2 FQGNSA. The CDR3 runs 14 residues. Trimming at V came to 2 bases and at J to 8 bases, leaving 4 bases not matched to a gene. CDR3 protein: CASSLRDRVHEQFF. Here the CDR3 DNA reads TGTGCCAGCAGCTTAAGGGACAGGGTACATGAGCAGTTCTTC.

V gene TRBV20-1 combines with J gene TRBJ2-7; perhaps D is TRBD1 or TRBD2 (5 bases each). From germline, CDR1 is DFQATT and CDR2 SNEGSKA (reference sequence). V was clipped by 4 bases and J by 2 bases, with 15 bases between them. CDR3 length: 14 amino acids. The CDR3 DNA reads TGCAGTGCTAACGCCGGGACGCCTGCCTACGAGCAGTACTTC. It yields the protein CSANAGTPAYEQYF.